Below, 20 T cell receptor beta chains from the same sample are listed, as sequenced in a study of shared clonotypes between healthy human individuals. Here immunoSEQ multiplex PCR was the method, and the copy in TCRdb shows in-frame clones only, minus some. Here the sample spans around 200,000 clones, 85% to 95% being singletons. Source material: naive CD4+ T cells sorted from blood. Specified subset: CD45RA+ positively selected. All receptors come from a woman in her 30s in good health.

The chain combines TRBV6-6 with TRBJ2-7, with D perhaps matching TRBD2 (6 bases). The V end lost 0 bases, the J end lost 3 bases, and 12 bases lay between the germline ends. Germline lookup yields CDR1 MNHNY and CDR2 SVGAGI (reference sequence). The CDR3 spans 15 residues. CDR3 protein: CASSYSPGVGYEQYF. Here the CDR3 DNA reads TGTGCCAGCAGTTACTCGCCGGGAGTGGGCTACGAGCAGTACTTC.

The J gene is TRBJ2-6, the V gene TRBV6-4, with D possibly TRBD2 on 6 matching bases. This CDR3 contains 16 residues. CDR1 is MRHNA, CDR2 SNTAGT, per germline. V lost 3 bases and J lost 0, with 9 bases in between. The CDR3 DNA reads TGTGCCAGCAGTGATCGGGGAGGCTCTGGGGCCAACGTCCTGACTTTC. Encoded protein: CASSDRGGSGANVLTF.

The V gene is TRBV28, the J gene TRBJ1-5; 7 nucleotides align to TRBD1. Unmatched junction bases numbered 8, after V lost 6 bases and J lost 6 bases. The CDR3 is 14 amino acids. The germline CDR1 and CDR2 sequences are MDHEN and SYDVKM. CDR3 in DNA: TGTGCCAGCAGACGACAGGGTTACGGTCAGCCCCAGCATTTT. It encodes CASRRQGYGQPQHF. The whole variable domain, filled in from reference TRBV28 and TRBJ1-5, reads DVKVTQSSRYLVKRTGEKVFLECVQDMDHENMFWYRQDPGLGLRLIYFSYDVKMKEKGDIPEGYSVSREKKERFSLILESASTNQTSMYLCASRRQGYGQPQHFGDGTRLSIL.

V gene TRBV27 combines with J gene TRBJ2-5; no firm D call. V was clipped by 5 bases and J by 5 bases, with 18 bases between them. CDR1 and CDR2 from the germline V gene are MNHEY and SMNVEV (reference sequence). This CDR3 region has 15 residues. CDR3 residues: CASSTHRRGLETQYF. The CDR3 region has the DNA TGTGCCAGCAGTACCCACCGTCGAGGTTTGGAGACCCAGTACTTC.

Concerning this clone: This sample includes further DNA sequences coding for the same CDR3. The CDR3 region is CASRDGPTNEKLFF. The DNA of the CDR3 is TGTGCCAGCCGGGACGGACCAACTAATGAAAAACTGTTTTTT. This chain joins TRBV19 and TRBJ1-4; D possibly corresponds to TRBD1 (5 bases). The V and J ends lost 9 bases and 0 bases respectively, with 11 bases between them. There are 14 residues in the CDR3. The V gene's germline CDR1 is LNHDA and CDR2 SQIVND (reference sequence).

The V and J genes are TRBV14 and TRBJ1-4; D gene unclear. The CDR3 is 14 amino acids. In germline, CDR1 is SGHDN, CDR2 FVKESK. V lost 10 bases and J lost 6, with 18 bases in between. CDR3 nucleotide sequence: TGTGCCAAACGGGCCATTGATCCCGATGAAAAACTGTTTTTT. This sequence encodes CAKRAIDPDEKLFF.

This rearrangement joins TRBV28 to TRBJ2-7; perhaps D is TRBD1 or TRBD2 (5 bases each). V was trimmed by 2 bases and J by 4 bases, leaving 12 bases between them. This CDR3 region has 14 residues. CDR1 and CDR2 from the germline V gene are MDHEN and SYDVKM. The CDR3 is CASSLGGAGYEQYF. CDR3 nucleotide sequence: TGTGCCAGCAGTTTAGGGGGAGCTGGGTACGAGCAGTACTTC.

The chain couples TRBV4-1 to TRBJ1-1; no reliable D call. This CDR3 has 16 residues. CDR1 is MGHRA, CDR2 YSYEKL, per germline. The germline V and J ends were trimmed by 1 base and 6 bases, with 18 bases remaining between them. CDR3 region: CASSQVEMALSPEAFF. In DNA, the CDR3 is TGCGCCAGCAGCCAAGTTGAGATGGCTTTGTCTCCTGAAGCTTTCTTT.

The chain joins TRBV10-3 to TRBJ2-2; D might be TRBD2 (6 bases). Germline lookup yields CDR1 ENHRY and CDR2 SYGVKD. This CDR3 region has 13 residues. V was trimmed by 8 bases and J by 6 bases, leaving 13 bases between them. The CDR3 region is CAIRAGTPGELFF. The DNA for the CDR3 is TGTGCCATCCGGGCGGGAACCCCCGGGGAGCTGTTTTTT.

V is TRBV5-1 and J is TRBJ2-2, with D unresolved. Trimming removed 1 base at V and 4 bases at J, with 2 bases between. The germline V gene has CDR1 SGHRS and CDR2 YFSETQ. This CDR3 region has 12 residues. CDR3: CASSLTTGELFF. In DNA form, the CDR3 reads TGCGCCAGCAGCTTGACCACCGGGGAGCTGTTTTTT.

V usage is TRBV21-1 and J usage is TRBJ2-7; the D call in the table, TRBD2, was not verified against the DNA. TRBV21-1 corresponds to a pseudogene. The CDR3 totals 19 residues. DNA of the CDR3: TGTGCCAGCAGCATCGGGTTGGCTAGCGGACCGAGAAAACCCTACGAGCAGTACTTC. It is translated as CASSIGLASGPRKPYEQYF.

This clone was observed a single time. The genes are TRBV7-8 and TRBJ2-1; 8 bases map to TRBD2. Germline V gene lookup returns CDR1 SGHVS and CDR2 FQNEAQ. The J segment lost 0 bases and the V segment lost 1 base, leaving 14 bases of the junction unmatched. CDR3 length equals 20 residues. CDR3 in amino acids: CASSLGASAGAYISYNEQFF. The CDR3 region has the DNA TGTGCCAGCAGCTTAGGAGCTTCAGCGGGAGCTTATATCTCCTACAATGAGCAGTTCTTC. The complete variable domain, with remaining parts taken from reference TRBV7-8 and TRBJ2-1, reads GAGVSQSPRYKVAKRGQDVALRCDPISGHVSLFWYQQALGQGPEFLTYFQNEAQLDKSGLPSDRFFAERPEGSVSTLKIQRTQQEDSAVYLCASSLGASAGAYISYNEQFFGPGTRLTVL.

The V call is TRBV11-2, the J call TRBJ2-7, with 7 bases identical to TRBD2. This CDR3 comprises 12 residues. V was clipped by 8 bases and J by 2 bases; unmatched bases: 3. CDR1 is SGHAT, CDR2 FQNNGV, per germline. CDR3 nucleotide sequence: TGTGCCAGCGGGGGGGGAACCTACGAGCAGTACTTC. Protein: CASGGGTYEQYF.

The rearrangement joins TRBV11-2 to TRBJ2-1, with D maybe TRBD2 (5 bases). Germline V gene sequence: CDR1 SGHAT, CDR2 FQNNGV. The CDR3 is 14 amino acids. The ends were cut back, 5 bases at V and 6 bases at J, with 14 bases in the middle. CDR3: CASSGFGVGNEQFF. For the CDR3, the DNA is TGTGCCAGCAGCGGCTTCGGGGTTGGCAATGAGCAGTTCTTC.

The V call is TRBV30, the J call TRBJ1-1, with unresolved D. Germline lookup yields CDR1 GTSNPN and CDR2 SVGIG (reference sequence). The V end was cut by 3 bases, the J end by 5 bases, with 13 bases between. CDR3 size: 13 residues. The CDR3 sequence: CAWRPPGETEAFF. The CDR3 DNA is TGTGCCTGGAGGCCACCCGGGGAGACTGAAGCTTTCTTT.

This sequence joins TRBV9 and TRBJ1-6, with a weak D call TRBD1 (5 bases). CDR3 length equals 14 residues. Trimming took 3 bases from V and 5 from J, leaving 9 bases between them. Germline CDR1 reads SGDLS; CDR2 reads YYNGEE. CDR3 protein: CASSALTDNSPLHF. The CDR3 region has the DNA TGTGCCAGCAGCGCCCTGACAGATAATTCACCCCTCCACTTT.

CDR3 DNA: TGCGCCACCACGGCGACAGTCCTCTACGAGCAGTACTTC. It codes for CATTATVLYEQYF. The J gene is TRBJ2-7, the V gene TRBV10-1; weak D call: TRBD1 (5 bases). The germline V gene has CDR1 WNHNN and CDR2 SYGVQD (reference sequence). V was pared by 10 bases and J by 3 bases, with 16 bases between. The CDR3 totals 13 residues.

The chain links TRBV6-6 to TRBJ1-2; D call uncertain. The CDR3 totals 14 residues. Trimming pared 7 bases from V and 6 bases from J, leaving 18 bases between. Germline V gives CDR1 MNHNY, CDR2 SVGAGI (reference sequence). In DNA, the CDR3 is TGTGCCAGCACACGGCTATTCGTTTTAGATGGCTACACCTTC. The encoded protein is CASTRLFVLDGYTF.

The chain employs TRBV28 and TRBJ2-7; D possibly corresponds to TRBD1 (6 bases). CDR3 size: 17 residues. The V gene's germline CDR1 is MDHEN and CDR2 SYDVKM. Trimming removed 7 bases from V and 3 bases from J, with 25 bases in between. CDR3 sequence reads: CASKTGTHLGGGYEQYF. The CDR3 nucleotides are TGTGCCAGCAAGACCGGGACACATCTAGGTGGGGGCTACGAGCAGTACTTC. Based on the CDR3 plus reference TRBV28 and TRBJ2-7, the full variable domain is DVKVTQSSRYLVKRTGEKVFLECVQDMDHENMFWYRQDPGLGLRLIYFSYDVKMKEKGDIPEGYSVSREKKERFSLILESASTNQTSMYLCASKTGTHLGGGYEQYFGPGTRLTVT.

This clone was observed a single time. J is TRBJ2-7 and V is TRBV2, with 9 bases identical to TRBD1. Germline V gene sequence: CDR1 SNHLY, CDR2 FYNNEI. The ends lost 7 bases at V and 2 bases at J; junction bases unmatched: 3. This CDR3 contains 13 residues. CDR3 residues: CASNGQGPYEQYF. In DNA, the CDR3 is TGTGCCAGCAATGGACAGGGGCCCTACGAGCAGTACTTC. Based on the CDR3 plus reference TRBV2 and TRBJ2-7, the full variable domain is EPEVTQTPSHQVTQMGQEVILRCVPISNHLYFYWYRQILGQKVEFLVSFYNNEISEKSEIFDDQFSVERPDGSNFTLKIRSTKLEDSAMYFCASNGQGPYEQYFGPGTRLTVT.